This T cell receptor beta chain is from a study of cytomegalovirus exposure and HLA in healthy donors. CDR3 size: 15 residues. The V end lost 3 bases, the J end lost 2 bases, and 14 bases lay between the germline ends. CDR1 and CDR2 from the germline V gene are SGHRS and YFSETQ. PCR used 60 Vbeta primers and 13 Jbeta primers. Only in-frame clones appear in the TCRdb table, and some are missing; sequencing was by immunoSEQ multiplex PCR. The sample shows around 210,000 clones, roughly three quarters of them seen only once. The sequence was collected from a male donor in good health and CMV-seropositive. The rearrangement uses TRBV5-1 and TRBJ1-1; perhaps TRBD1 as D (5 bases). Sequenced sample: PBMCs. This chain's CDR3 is CASSSLIGVNTEAFF. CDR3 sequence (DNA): TGCGCCAGCAGCTCCCTAATAGGGGTTAACACTGAAGCTTTCTTT.